What follows are 5 T cell receptor beta chains derived from one specimen sequenced in a study of blood T cell repertoires in COVID-19. Libraries were prepared by immunoSEQ multiplex PCR; TCRdb keeps only in-frame clonotypes and omits some of them. The sample lists 240,000 or so clones, 80% to 85% seen once, with roughly an eighth in the top ten. The sequencing sample was made of peripheral blood. Source of these receptors: a woman in her sixties with active or convalescent COVID-19.

The chain's CDR3 is CASSQNSGGNTDTQYF. Here the CDR3 DNA reads TGTGCCAGCAGCCAAAATAGCGGGGGTAACACAGATACGCAGTATTTT. This chain connects TRBV7-3 to TRBJ2-3, with 9 bases identical to TRBD2. Germline assignment: CDR1 SGHTA and CDR2 FQGTGA. The CDR3 sequence is 16 residues long. J lost 2 bases, V lost 5 bases, and 8 bases had no gene match.

The CDR3 sequence: CASSPRGHNSPLHF. CDR3 coding DNA: TGTGCCAGCTCACCTAGGGGCCATAATTCACCCCTCCACTTT. The chain uses TRBV18 and TRBJ1-6; possibly TRBD1 for D (5 bases). Trimming pared 3 bases from V and 5 bases from J, leaving 8 bases between. The CDR3 is made up of 14 amino acids. CDR1 is KGHSH and CDR2 is LQKENI in the germline V gene.

The chain employs TRBV18 and TRBJ1-6; D not certain. The CDR3 has 13 residues. The V and J ends lost 6 bases and 10 bases respectively, with 13 bases between them. In germline, CDR1 is KGHSH, CDR2 LQKENI. The DNA for the CDR3 is TGTGCCAGCTCCCCCAAGAGCGGGTCACCCCTCCACTTT. Amino acids: CASSPKSGSPLHF.

V gene TRBV4-2 combines with J gene TRBJ2-7; D is uncertain. The V end was cut by 1 base, the J end by 4 bases, with 14 bases between. The germline V gene encodes CDR1 LGHNA and CDR2 YNFKEQ. CDR3 length: 15 residues. The chain's CDR3 is CASSQASTSQYEQYF. CDR3 nucleotides: TGTGCCAGCAGCCAAGCTTCAACATCGCAATACGAGCAGTACTTC.

This chain uses TRBV19 with TRBJ1-4; maybe TRBD1 (5 bases). The CDR3 contains 15 residues. V gave up 7 bases and J gave up 8 bases, with 20 bases separating them. Germline lookup yields CDR1 LNHDA and CDR2 SQIVND (reference sequence). The CDR3 coding sequence is TGTGCCAGTATCGGGGGAGGGGTCCTTGGAGAAAAACTGTTTTTT. Protein product: CASIGGGVLGEKLFF.